This TCR beta chain originates from a study of T cells in women clearing cervical HPV infection (dated by TCRdb to the late 2010s). For the study in its entirety: The cases were approximately 25 women with histologically confirmed HPV16-related CIN3 or worse, and 2 of these cases were invasive cancers. Blood from cases was collected at the visit where the lesion was first found, while blood from controls was collected once the infection could no longer be detected. As quality controls, five blinded duplicates were added to each group, bringing the total to roughly 60 samples made up of about 50 participants and some ten replicates. Among cases, blood sampling came a median of about 150 days after lesion detection, with an interquartile range of roughly 80 to 220 days. A median age of approximately 31 years was observed in cases versus 38 in controls, and no significant differences in baseline characteristics were found. Cases and controls were matched on age within five years and on year of sample collection. The parent cohort enrolled about 10,000 women aged 18 or older in Guanacaste, Costa Rica, in 1993 to 1994 and followed the women for 6 to 7 years. Since only a few of the women had HLA typing available, the possibility that HLA type was acting as a confounder could not be ruled out. This exploratory proof-of-principle case-control study, nested within the Guanacaste HPV Natural History Study in Costa Rica, compared TCR repertoires among women with different cervical HPV16 outcomes. The controls were 25 or so women whose single incident HPV16 infection cleared within 12 months with no development of precancer or cancer.

Comments on this clone: Which antigen it targets is not known. Read sequence stops 3 residues before the CDR3 end, and the germline J gene provides the missing end.

TCR beta CDR3 regions were amplified by multiplex PCR using the immunoSEQ assay from an average of around 1,200 ng genomic DNA per sample. To correct primer bias, the assay used a complete synthetic TCR repertoire to set an amplification baseline. Amplicons were sequenced on the Illumina platform. The authors' analysis ran thus. Sequences were error-corrected by clustering with frequency ratios and a modified nearest-neighbor algorithm and were then analyzed in the immunoSEQ Analyzer with IMGT gene definitions. TCR richness and evenness were averaged over 20 rarefaction repeats at each rarefaction depth, excluding samples with fewer sequences than the depth. Relative abundances of V, D and J genes were compared between groups using Wilcoxon rank sum tests, with FDR correction applied. For the blinded duplicates, the intraclass correlation was roughly 96% for TCR richness and averaged about 81% across around 66 gene segments. Here the immuneACCESS table is served through TCRdb, limited to in-frame sequences with V and J called. Missing clones are a known gap in these copies; in checked studies unresolved V genes cover under half, and the rest lacks a known reason. D and trimming come from the DNA, and the V and J calls and clone size come from that table. Per the sample table, the count is over 30,000 clones. The ten largest clones add up to about 1.7% of the sample.

For CDR1 and CDR2, the germline V gene lists SGHVS and FNYEAQ. From cysteine to phenylalanine, the CDR3 is 15 amino acids long. Shown are 36 bases from within the CDR3, in frame from base 1. The paper as a whole reports these results and caveats: The cross-sectional design could not show whether associations preceded infection or resulted from it; effector/memory subsets and HPV-specific T cells were not isolated. By combining richness with V gene abundances, random forest classifiers separated cases from controls with an estimated AUC of less than 0.85. Because T-cell numbers per sample were unknown, differences in richness could reflect varying T-cell content rather than repertoire biology. CIN3+ cases had significantly higher TCR repertoire richness than controls across sequencing depths, but evenness did not differ between the groups. Cases had lower TRBV6-7 relative abundance than controls (about 0.1% versus 0.15%; Bonferroni P = 0.0008).

Every participant had a single incident cervical HPV16 infection, and women with prevalent HPV16 infections were excluded. Cervical HPV DNA was detected by MY09/MY11 PCR and genotyped by dot-blot hybridization. Approximately 15 mL of heparinized blood were centrifuged, and the buffy coat was aliquoted, frozen at -30°C, then stored at -80°C. QIAGEN kits were used to extract genomic DNA from the buffy coat specimens. Sequencing was done on a sample of blood buffy coat. The TCR was taken from a woman aged 18-70 years with a cervical HPV16 infection that either progressed to CIN3+ or cleared (not recorded which). The V and J segments used are TRBV7-6 and TRBJ2-3; 7 bases in the middle match TRBD1. This receptor has the CDR3 CASTRWDSELETQYF. The covered CDR3 bases are TGTGCCAGCACTAGGTGGGACAGCGAGCTTGAGACG.